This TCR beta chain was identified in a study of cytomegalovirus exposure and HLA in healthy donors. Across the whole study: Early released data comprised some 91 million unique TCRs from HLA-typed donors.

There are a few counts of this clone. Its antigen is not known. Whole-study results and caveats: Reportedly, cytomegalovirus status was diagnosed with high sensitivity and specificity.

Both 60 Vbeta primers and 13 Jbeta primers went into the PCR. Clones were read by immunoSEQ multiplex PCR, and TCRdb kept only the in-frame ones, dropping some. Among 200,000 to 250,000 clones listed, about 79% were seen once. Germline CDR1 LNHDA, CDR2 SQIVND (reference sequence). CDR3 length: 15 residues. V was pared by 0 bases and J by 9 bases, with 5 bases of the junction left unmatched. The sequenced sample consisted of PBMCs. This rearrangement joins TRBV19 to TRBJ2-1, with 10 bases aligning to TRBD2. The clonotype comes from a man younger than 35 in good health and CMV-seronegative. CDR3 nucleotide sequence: TGTGCCAGTAGTATAGAGGGCAGCGGGAGGGTTGAGCAGTTCTTC. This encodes CASSIEGSGRVEQFF.